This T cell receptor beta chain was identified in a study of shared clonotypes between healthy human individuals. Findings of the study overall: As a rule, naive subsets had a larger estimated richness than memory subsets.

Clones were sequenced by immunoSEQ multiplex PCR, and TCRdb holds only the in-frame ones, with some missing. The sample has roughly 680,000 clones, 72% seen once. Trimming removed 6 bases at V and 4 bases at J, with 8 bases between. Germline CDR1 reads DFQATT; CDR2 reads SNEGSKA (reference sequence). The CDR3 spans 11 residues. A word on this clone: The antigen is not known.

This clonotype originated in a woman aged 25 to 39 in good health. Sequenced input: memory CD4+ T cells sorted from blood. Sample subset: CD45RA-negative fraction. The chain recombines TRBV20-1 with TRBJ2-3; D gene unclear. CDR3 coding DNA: TGCAGTGCCTCAAGGCCAGATACGCAGTATTTT. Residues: CSASRPDTQYF.